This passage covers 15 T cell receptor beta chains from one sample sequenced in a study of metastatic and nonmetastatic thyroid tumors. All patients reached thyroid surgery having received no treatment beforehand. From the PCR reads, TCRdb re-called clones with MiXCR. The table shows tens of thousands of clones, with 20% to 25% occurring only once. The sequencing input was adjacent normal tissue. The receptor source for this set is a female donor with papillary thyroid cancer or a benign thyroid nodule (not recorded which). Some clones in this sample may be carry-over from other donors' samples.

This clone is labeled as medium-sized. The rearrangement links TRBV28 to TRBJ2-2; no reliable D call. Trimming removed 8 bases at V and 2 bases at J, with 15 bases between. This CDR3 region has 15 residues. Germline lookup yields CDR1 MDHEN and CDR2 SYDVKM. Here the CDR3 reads CASCLQAPNTGELFF. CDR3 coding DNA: TGTGCCAGCTGCTTACAAGCTCCTAACACCGGGGAGCTGTTTTTT.

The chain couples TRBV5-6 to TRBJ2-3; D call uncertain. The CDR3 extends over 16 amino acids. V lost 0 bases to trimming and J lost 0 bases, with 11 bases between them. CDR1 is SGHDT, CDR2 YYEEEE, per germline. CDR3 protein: CASSLALSPSTDTQYF. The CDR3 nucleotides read TGTGCCAGCAGCTTGGCCCTTTCCCCAAGCACAGATACGCAGTATTTT.

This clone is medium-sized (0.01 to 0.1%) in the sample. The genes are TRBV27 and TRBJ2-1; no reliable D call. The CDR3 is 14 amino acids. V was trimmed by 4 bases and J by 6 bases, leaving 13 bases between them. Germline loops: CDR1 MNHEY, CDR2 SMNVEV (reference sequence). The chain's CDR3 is CASSSGSSVNEQFF. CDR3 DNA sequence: TGTGCCAGCAGTTCCGGATCCTCAGTCAATGAGCAGTTCTTC.

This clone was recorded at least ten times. CDR3 in amino acids: CSVRSGWGTEAFF. DNA of the CDR3: TGCAGCGTTAGGTCGGGGTGGGGGACTGAAGCTTTCTTT. The chain links TRBV29-1 to TRBJ1-1; D possibly corresponds to TRBD1 (5 bases). Trimming stripped 5 bases from V and 5 bases from J, with 15 bases between. CDR3 length equals 13 residues. CDR1 and CDR2 from the germline V gene are SQVTM and ANQGSEA. Combining the CDR3 with reference TRBV29-1 and TRBJ1-1 gives the whole variable domain SAVISQKPSRDICQRGTSLTIQCQVDSQVTMMFWYRQQPGQSLTLIATANQGSEATYESGFVIDKFPISRPNLTFSTLTVSNMSPEDSSIYLCSVRSGWGTEAFFGQGTRLTVV.

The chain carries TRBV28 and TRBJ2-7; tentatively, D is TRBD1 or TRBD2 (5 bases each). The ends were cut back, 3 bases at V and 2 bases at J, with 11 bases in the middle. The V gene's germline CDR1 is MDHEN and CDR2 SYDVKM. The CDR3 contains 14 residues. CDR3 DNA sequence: TGTGCCAGCAGTTTTGAGGGGTTTCCCTACGAGCAGTACTTC. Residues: CASSFEGFPYEQYF.

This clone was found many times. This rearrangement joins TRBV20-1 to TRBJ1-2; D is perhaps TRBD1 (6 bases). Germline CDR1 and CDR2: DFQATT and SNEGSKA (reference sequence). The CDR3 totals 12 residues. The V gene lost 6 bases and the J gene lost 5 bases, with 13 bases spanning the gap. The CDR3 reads CSAEDSAYGYTF. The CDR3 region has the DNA TGCAGTGCCGAGGACAGCGCTTATGGCTACACCTTC.

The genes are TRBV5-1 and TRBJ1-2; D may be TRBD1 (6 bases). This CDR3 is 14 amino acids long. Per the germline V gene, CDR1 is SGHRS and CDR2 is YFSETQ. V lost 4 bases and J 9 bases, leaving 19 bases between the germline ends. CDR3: CASSGDRGSSSYTF. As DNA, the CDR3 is TGCGCCAGCAGCGGGGATAGGGGGAGCTCCAGCTACACCTTC.

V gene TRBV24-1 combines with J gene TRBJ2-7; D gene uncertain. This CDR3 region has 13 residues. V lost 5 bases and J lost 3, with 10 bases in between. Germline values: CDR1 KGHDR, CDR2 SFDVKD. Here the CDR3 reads CATSAGIDYEQYF. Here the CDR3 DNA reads TGTGCCACCAGTGCTGGGATAGACTACGAGCAGTACTTC.

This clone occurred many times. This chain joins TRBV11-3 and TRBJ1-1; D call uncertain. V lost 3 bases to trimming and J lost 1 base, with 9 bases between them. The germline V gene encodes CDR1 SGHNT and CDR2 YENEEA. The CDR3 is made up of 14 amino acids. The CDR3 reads CASSFGSGNTEAFF. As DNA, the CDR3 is TGTGCCAGCAGCTTTGGGTCAGGGAACACTGAAGCTTTCTTT. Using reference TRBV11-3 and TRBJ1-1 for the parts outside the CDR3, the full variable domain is EAGVVQSPRYKIIEKKQPVAFWCNPISGHNTLYWYLQNLGQGPELLIRYENEEAVDDSQLPKDRFSAERLKGVDSTLKIQPAELGDSAVYLCASSFGSGNTEAFFGQGTRLTVV.

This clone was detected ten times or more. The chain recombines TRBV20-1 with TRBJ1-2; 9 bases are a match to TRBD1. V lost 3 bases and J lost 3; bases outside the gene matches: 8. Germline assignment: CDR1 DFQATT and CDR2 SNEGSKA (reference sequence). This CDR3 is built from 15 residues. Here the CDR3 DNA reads TGCAGTGCTAGGAGTACACAGGGGGCCGACTATGGCTACACCTTC. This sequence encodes CSARSTQGADYGYTF.

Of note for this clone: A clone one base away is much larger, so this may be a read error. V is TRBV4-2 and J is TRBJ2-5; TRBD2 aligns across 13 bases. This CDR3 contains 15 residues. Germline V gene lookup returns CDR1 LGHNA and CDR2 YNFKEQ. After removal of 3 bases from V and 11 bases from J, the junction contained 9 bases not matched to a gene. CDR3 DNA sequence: TGTGCCAGCAGCCAGGATCCGGGACTAGCGGGGCCTCAGTACTTC. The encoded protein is CASSQDPGLAGPQYF.

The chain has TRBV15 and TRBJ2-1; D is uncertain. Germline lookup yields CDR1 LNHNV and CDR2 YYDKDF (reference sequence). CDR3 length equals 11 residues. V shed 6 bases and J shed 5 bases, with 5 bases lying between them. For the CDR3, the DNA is TGTGCCACCAGACAGAACAATGAGCAGTTCTTC. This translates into CATRQNNEQFF.

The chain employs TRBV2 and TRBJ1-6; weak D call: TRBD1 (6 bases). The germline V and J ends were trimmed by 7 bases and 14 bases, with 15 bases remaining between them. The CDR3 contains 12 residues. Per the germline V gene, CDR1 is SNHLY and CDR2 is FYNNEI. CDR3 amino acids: CASTLSGGTLHF. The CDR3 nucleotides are TGTGCCAGCACCCTGAGTGGGGGCACCCTCCACTTT.

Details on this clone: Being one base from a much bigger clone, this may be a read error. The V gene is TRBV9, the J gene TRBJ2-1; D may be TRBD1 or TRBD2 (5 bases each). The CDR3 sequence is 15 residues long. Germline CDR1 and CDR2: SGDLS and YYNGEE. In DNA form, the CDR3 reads TGTGCCAGCAGCGTAGGGGACGGCCCCTACAATGGGCAGCTCTTC. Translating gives CASSVGDGPYNGQLF.

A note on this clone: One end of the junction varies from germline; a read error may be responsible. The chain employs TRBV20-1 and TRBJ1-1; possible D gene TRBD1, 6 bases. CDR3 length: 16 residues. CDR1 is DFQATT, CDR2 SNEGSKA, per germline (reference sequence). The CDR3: CSARDSTPDRLTEASF. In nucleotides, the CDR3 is TGCAGTGCTAGAGATTCTACCCCGGACAGACTCACTGAAGCTTCCTTT.